Presented here are 25 T cell receptor beta chains from one specimen sequenced in a study of blood T cell repertoires in COVID-19. Using immunoSEQ multiplex PCR, the repertoire was profiled, and TCRdb retains in-frame clones only, with some absent. The sample includes over 400,000 clones, roughly nine tenths seen only once; the top ten take around 7.9%. Sequencing was performed on PBMCs or T cells enriched from blood (not recorded which). These TCRs come from a woman aged 60 to 75 who had recovered from COVID-19.

The V and J genes are TRBV9 and TRBJ2-7; D gene uncertain. The ends were cut back, 5 bases at V and 2 bases at J, with 8 bases in the middle. CDR1 is SGDLS, CDR2 YYNGEE, per germline. This CDR3 region has 12 residues. The CDR3 loop reads CASSSSAYEQYF. The CDR3 DNA follows: TGTGCCAGCAGTTCCTCGGCCTACGAGCAGTACTTC.

The chain has TRBV5-6 and TRBJ2-4; 7 positions match TRBD1. The V gene's germline CDR1 is SGHDT and CDR2 YYEEEE. J gave up 0 bases and V 4 bases, and 10 bases lay outside the gene matches. CDR3 size: 17 residues. The CDR3 DNA follows: TGTGCCAGCAGCGTAACCGGGACAGCACTAGCCAAAAACATTCAGTACTTC. It encodes CASSVTGTALAKNIQYF.

This clone was seen repeatedly, ten times or more. The chain couples TRBV7-8 to TRBJ2-7; weak D call: TRBD2 (6 bases). CDR1 and CDR2 (germline): SGHVS, FQNEAQ. With 2 bases removed from V and 4 bases from J, the gap between germline ends came to 15 bases. This CDR3 comprises 15 residues. The DNA of the CDR3 is TGTGCCAGCAGCTTATCTGGCGGGGCAGGTTACGAGCAGTACTTC. This sequence encodes CASSLSGGAGYEQYF.

This chain links TRBV7-8 with TRBJ2-3, with 12 positions matching TRBD2. Unmatched junction bases numbered 15, after V lost 5 bases and J lost 6 bases. Germline assignment: CDR1 SGHVS and CDR2 FQNEAQ. The CDR3 length is 18 residues. CDR3 protein: CASSPRQKATSGGDTQYF. The CDR3 coding sequence is TGTGCCAGCAGCCCCCGGCAAAAAGCGACTAGCGGGGGCGATACGCAGTATTTT.

The J gene is TRBJ2-5, the V gene TRBV18; the match to TRBD2 covers 9 bases. V gave up 3 bases and J gave up 2 bases; unmatched junction bases: 4. This CDR3 is built from 15 residues. Germline V gene data show CDR1 as KGHSH and CDR2 as LQKENI. The CDR3 region has the DNA TGTGCCAGCTCACCCGCGGGGGGGCGTCAAGAGACCCAGTACTTC. Its translation: CASSPAGGRQETQYF.

The chain has TRBV4-1 and TRBJ2-2, with 9 bases identical to TRBD2. With V trimmed by 1 base and J by 5 bases, 5 bases remained unmatched. Germline V lookup: CDR1 MGHRA, CDR2 YSYEKL. The CDR3 sequence is 16 residues long. As DNA, the CDR3 is TGCGCCAGCAGCCAAGGGCGGGGGGGCCGTACCGGGGAGCTGTTTTTT. Encoded protein: CASSQGRGGRTGELFF.

Only a few counts were recorded for this clone. The V gene is TRBV7-2, the J gene TRBJ1-1; D possibly corresponds to TRBD1 (5 bases). V lost 6 bases to trimming and J lost 1 base, with 12 bases between them. Germline-derived CDR1 and CDR2 are SGHTA and FQGNSA. This CDR3 comprises 14 residues. DNA of the CDR3: TGTGCCAGCAGTCTACAGGTCCGGAACACTGAAGCTTTCTTT. It translates to CASSLQVRNTEAFF. The whole variable domain, remainder taken from reference TRBV7-2 and TRBJ1-1, is GAGVSQSPSNKVTEKGKDVELRCDPISGHTALYWYRQSLGQGLEFLIYFQGNSAPDKSGLPSDRFSAERTGGSVSTLTIQRTQQEDSAVYLCASSLQVRNTEAFFGQGTRLTVV.

The chain uses TRBV5-1 and TRBJ2-3; the match to TRBD2 covers 9 bases. Germline values: CDR1 SGHRS, CDR2 YFSETQ. The CDR3 is 17 amino acids. The J segment lost 5 bases and the V segment lost 0 bases, leaving 10 bases of the junction unmatched. The CDR3 here is CASSLGQGLAGKDTQYF. In DNA, the CDR3 is TGCGCCAGCAGCTTGGGGCAGGGGCTAGCGGGGAAAGATACGCAGTATTTT. Using reference TRBV5-1 and TRBJ2-3 for the parts outside the CDR3, the full variable domain is KAGVTQTPRYLIKTRGQQVTLSCSPISGHRSVSWYQQTPGQGLQFLFEYFSETQRNKGNFPGRFSGRQFSNSRSEMNVSTLELGDSALYLCASSLGQGLAGKDTQYFGPGTRLTVL.

The chain recombines TRBV5-1 with TRBJ2-2, with 12 bases identical to TRBD2. V shed 0 bases, J shed 9 bases, and the junction held 12 bases outside the gene matches. CDR3 length equals 18 residues. The germline gives CDR1 SGHRS, CDR2 YFSETQ. The DNA for the CDR3 is TGCGCCAGCAGCTTGGAGGTGCTAGCGGGGGGGCCAAGGCGGGAGCTGTTTTTT. Its protein product is CASSLEVLAGGPRRELFF.

This chain connects TRBV19 to TRBJ1-2; 9 bases are a match to TRBD1. The V gene end was trimmed by 7 bases and the J gene end by 8 bases; junction bases not matched to a gene: 20. Germline CDR1 and CDR2: LNHDA and SQIVND (reference sequence). CDR3 size: 17 residues. CDR3 in amino acids: CASNSPGTGSIYRGYTF. The CDR3 DNA sequence: TGTGCCAGTAATTCCCCCGGGACAGGGAGTATCTATAGGGGCTACACCTTC.

The chain combines TRBV19 with TRBJ1-2; D unresolved. Germline loops: CDR1 LNHDA, CDR2 SQIVND (reference sequence). This CDR3 spans 17 amino acids. V shed 5 bases and J shed 0 bases, with 19 bases lying between them. CDR3 DNA sequence: TGTGCCAGTAGTCCCTCCCTGGTCCAGACTTCTAACTATGGCTACACCTTC. Translated: CASSPSLVQTSNYGYTF.

The V gene is TRBV4-1, the J gene TRBJ2-1, with TRBD1 as a possible D gene (5 bases). The CDR3 sequence is 13 residues long. The V end lost 1 base, the J end lost 9 bases, and 10 bases lay between the germline ends. CDR1 is MGHRA, CDR2 YSYEKL, per germline. The CDR3 loop is CASSQAPGIEQFF. CDR3 bases: TGCGCCAGCAGCCAAGCCCCAGGGATTGAGCAGTTCTTC.

The chain joins TRBV3-1 (or the pseudogene TRBV3-2) to TRBJ2-1; 9 bases map to TRBD2. Unmatched junction bases numbered 14, after V lost 4 bases and J lost 7 bases. CDR1 and CDR2 (germline): LGHDT, YNNKEL (reference sequence). CDR3 length: 17 amino acids. As DNA, the CDR3 is TGTGCCAGCAGCCGGCAACCGCGGGGCGGGGGGGCAAATGAGCAGTTCTTC. Translated, it gives CASSRQPRGGGANEQFF.

The genes are TRBV4-1 and TRBJ2-1, with 8 bases matching TRBD2. The CDR3 contains 18 residues. Germline CDR1 and CDR2: MGHRA and YSYEKL. Unmatched junction bases numbered 12, after V lost 3 bases and J lost 2 bases. The CDR3 here is CASSHAPTAGGPYNEQFF. In DNA form, the CDR3 reads TGCGCCAGCAGCCATGCCCCGACGGCGGGGGGTCCCTACAATGAGCAGTTCTTC.

The rearrangement links TRBV9 to TRBJ1-3, with 9 bases that match TRBD1. Germline assignment: CDR1 SGDLS and CDR2 YYNGEE. The CDR3 extends over 14 amino acids. V was clipped by 3 bases and J by 3 bases; unmatched bases: 1. CDR3 amino acids: CASSETGGGNTIYF. The CDR3 DNA sequence: TGTGCCAGCAGCGAGACAGGGGGTGGAAACACCATATATTTT.

V and J are TRBV24-1 and TRBJ1-4, with 8 bases that match TRBD1. The CDR3 length is 18 residues. J gave up 2 bases and V 4 bases, and 11 bases lay outside the gene matches. CDR1 KGHDR and CDR2 SFDVKD come from the germline V gene. This CDR3 reads CATSDPGQGGATNEKLFF. CDR3 DNA: TGTGCCACCAGTGACCCAGGACAGGGAGGTGCCACTAATGAAAAACTGTTTTTT.

Only one count was recorded for this clone. The chain recombines TRBV27 with TRBJ1-1; D gene uncertain. The CDR3 is 13 residues long. Trimming removed 3 bases from V and 6 bases from J, with 11 bases in between. CDR1 and CDR2 (germline): MNHEY, SMNVEV (reference sequence). The CDR3 is CASSFLRQSEAFF. CDR3 coding DNA: TGTGCCAGCAGTTTTTTGCGGCAATCTGAAGCTTTCTTT.

A remark on this clone: At the DNA level, this CDR3 is encoded by other sequences in the same sample as well. The chain employs TRBV30 and TRBJ1-2; possible D gene TRBD1, 5 bases. The V end lost 3 bases, the J end lost 2 bases, and 7 bases lay between the germline ends. The CDR3 consists of 12 residues. Germline CDR1 reads GTSNPN; CDR2 reads SVGIG (reference sequence). CDR3 residues: CAWSGGNYGYTF. The CDR3, as DNA: TGTGCCTGGAGCGGGGGGAACTATGGCTACACCTTC.

V usage is TRBV2 and J usage is TRBJ2-1; tentatively, D is TRBD2 (6 bases). Looked up from germline, CDR1 is SNHLY and CDR2 is FYNNEI. This CDR3 is 13 amino acids long. The germline V and J ends were trimmed by 6 bases and 9 bases, with 15 bases remaining between them. The CDR3 protein is CASSPAGLTEQFF. CDR3 bases: TGTGCCAGCAGCCCCGCGGGGCTCACTGAGCAGTTCTTC.

V is TRBV2 and J is TRBJ2-4, with 7 bases lining up with TRBD1. Germline trimming cut 7 bases from V and 0 bases from J; bases unmatched to any gene: 9. The CDR3 contains 16 residues. Per the germline V gene, CDR1 is SNHLY and CDR2 is FYNNEI. The CDR3 here is CASNRGPTPAKNIQYF. In nucleotides, the CDR3 is TGTGCCAGCAACAGGGGCCCTACCCCAGCCAAAAACATTCAGTACTTC.

The chain uses TRBV6-7 and TRBJ1-2; 8 bases are shared with TRBD1. TRBV6-7 qualifies as an ORF whose function is uncertain. This CDR3 spans 13 amino acids. The trim removed 5 bases at V and 9 bases at J, leaving 8 bases unmatched. The DNA for the CDR3 is TGTGCCAGCAGTCCCACAGGGGGTTTTTGCTACACCTTC. Its translation is CASSPTGGFCYTF.

The chain carries TRBV7-8 and TRBJ2-1; 7 positions match TRBD1. Trimming cost V 5 bases and J 4 bases; bases outside gene matches: 5. This CDR3 spans 14 amino acids. Looked up from germline, CDR1 is SGHVS and CDR2 is FQNEAQ. The chain's CDR3 is CASSPQGPYNEQFF. CDR3 bases: TGTGCCAGCAGCCCACAGGGGCCGTACAATGAGCAGTTCTTC.

The V and J genes are TRBV21-1 and TRBJ2-1; the table's D call TRBD1 went unverified against the DNA. TRBV21-1 has pseudogene status. The CDR3 runs 16 residues. The CDR3 sequence: CASSKYVQGRYNEQFF. The CDR3 DNA reads as TGTGCCAGCAGCAAGTATGTACAGGGGCGTTACAATGAGCAGTTCTTC.

The V call is TRBV27, the J call TRBJ2-2; TRBD2 agrees at 9 bases. The CDR3 is made up of 15 amino acids. The J segment lost 6 bases and the V segment lost 7 bases, leaving 9 bases of the junction unmatched. CDR1 is MNHEY and CDR2 is SMNVEV in the germline V gene (reference sequence). In nucleotides, the CDR3 is TGTGCCAGCACTGTGGCGGGGGGGCCGTCCGGGGAGCTGTTTTTT. It translates to CASTVAGGPSGELFF.

On this clone: At one end the junction does not follow the germline gene, possibly because of a read error. The chain is built from TRBV6-6 and TRBJ2-4; D is unresolved. Per germline, CDR1 MNHNY and CDR2 SVGAGI (reference sequence). CDR3 length: 14 residues. The CDR3, as DNA: TGTGCCAGCAGTGACTCACTAGCCAAAAACATTCAGTACTTC. It translates to CASSDSLAKNIQYF.